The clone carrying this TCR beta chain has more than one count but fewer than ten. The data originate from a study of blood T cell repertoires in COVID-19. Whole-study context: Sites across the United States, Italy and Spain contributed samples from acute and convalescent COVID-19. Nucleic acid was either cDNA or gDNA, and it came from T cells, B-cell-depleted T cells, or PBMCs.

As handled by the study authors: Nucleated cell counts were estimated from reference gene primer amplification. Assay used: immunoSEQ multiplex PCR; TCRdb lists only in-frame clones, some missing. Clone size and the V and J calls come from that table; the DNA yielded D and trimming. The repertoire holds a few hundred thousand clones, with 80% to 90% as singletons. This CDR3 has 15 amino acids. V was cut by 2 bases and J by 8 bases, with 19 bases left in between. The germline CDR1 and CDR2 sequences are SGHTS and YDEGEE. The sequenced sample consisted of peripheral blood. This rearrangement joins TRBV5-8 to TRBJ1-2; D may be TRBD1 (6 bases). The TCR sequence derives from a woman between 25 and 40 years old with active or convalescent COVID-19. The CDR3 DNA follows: TGTGCCAGCAGCTTCCTACATGGACAGACGGGCGGCTACACCTTC. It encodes CASSFLHGQTGGYTF.